This TCR beta chain is from a study of shared clonotypes between healthy human individuals. Findings and caveats of the study: Generation probabilities were higher for clonotypes shared across all four sorted-subset donors than for unshared ones. What naive subsets generally showed was a larger estimated richness than memory subsets showed.

Notes on this clone: Its antigen is unknown.

CDR1 is MNHNS, CDR2 SASEGT, per germline. CDR3 size: 13 residues. Losses at the gene ends were 7 bases for V and 8 bases for J; bases not matched to a gene: 6. Original processing methods: Sequence data from immunoSEQ were junction-only and lacked quality scores; consequently, filtering differed. Sequencing used immunoSEQ multiplex PCR; TCRdb keeps in-frame clones, though not all of them. V and J calls and clone size come straight from that table; D and trimming were deduced from the DNA. The data hold 2 million to 2.5 million clones, with roughly 91% observed a single time. Naive CD8 cells were CD45RO-negative, positively selected for CCR7, excluding terminally differentiated effector memory CD45RA+ cells.

The V and J genes are TRBV6-1 and TRBJ2-4, with 9 positions matching TRBD1. The sequence derives from a man aged 18 to 29 in good health. Some clones in this sample may be carry-over from other donors' samples. Input material: naive CD8+ T cells from PBMCs. CDR3 nucleotide sequence: TGTGCCAGCAAGCGGGACAGGGAGGACATTCAGTACTTC. Amino acid sequence: CASKRDREDIQYF.